This TCR beta chain stems from a study of cytomegalovirus exposure and HLA in healthy donors. Study results and limitations: Among TCR beta chains, those listed as cytomegalovirus-associated numbered over 150. A later analysis appeared to link common viral pathogens to several of the most significant clusters. A few chains tied to CMV proved CMV antigen-specific in vitro. Association of a missense DCLRE1C variant with TCR beta V- and J-gene trimming was reported in a later analysis.

Researchers ran the PCR with 60 Vbeta and 13 Jbeta primers. Profiled with immunoSEQ multiplex PCR; TCRdb holds only in-frame clones, not every one. The sample records under 55,000 clones, around 70% being singletons. CDR3 size: 14 residues. The ends were cut back, 0 bases at V and 8 bases at J, with 14 bases in the middle. Germline CDR1 is SGHRS and CDR2 is YFSETQ. This clone was detected a few times. Its antigen is still unknown. V is TRBV5-1 and J is TRBJ1-1, with D perhaps TRBD1 (5 bases). This receptor was obtained from a man younger than 35 in good health and CMV-seronegative. The sequencing input was PBMCs. The CDR3 coding sequence is TGCGCCAGCAGCTTGGGATCAGGGAAGACAGAAGCTTTCTTT. Translated, it gives CASSLGSGKTEAFF.